The 14 T cell receptor beta chains below were found in one sample sequenced in a study of identical twins. TCRdb re-analysed the 5' RACE reads in MiXCR, keeping a single row per CDR3 protein. The profile shows approximately 590,000 distinct CDR3 sequences, approximately 9.6% of them singletons. Another study also made use of these data, one on yellow fever vaccine responses in identical twins.

Sequencing used PBMCs. These receptors all come from a woman aged 18-29 years in good health.

Ten or more counts support this clonotype. The chain couples TRBV7-9 to TRBJ2-5; 12 bases are a match to TRBD2. The length of the CDR3 is 17 residues. Germline CDR1 is SEHNR and CDR2 is FQNEAQ (reference sequence). V lost 6 bases to trimming and J lost 0 bases; unmatched junction nucleotides: 8. The CDR3 DNA reads as TGTGCCAGCAGAAGGACTAGCGGGGATACATACCAAGAGACCCAGTACTTC. Amino acids: CASRRTSGDTYQETQYF.

This clonotype has just a few counts. The chain employs TRBV9 and TRBJ2-1; TRBD2 agrees at 12 bases. V lost 3 bases and J lost 2; bases outside the gene matches: 6. Germline assignment: CDR1 SGDLS and CDR2 YYNGEE. This CDR3 comprises 17 residues. CDR3 sequence: CASSDTSGGHPYNEQFF. CDR3 in DNA: TGTGCCAGCAGCGATACTAGCGGGGGGCACCCCTACAATGAGCAGTTCTTC.

This clonotype was recorded at least ten times. The chain uses TRBV7-6 and TRBJ1-5; D remains unclear. The CDR3 has 15 residues. Trimming stripped 3 bases from V and 2 bases from J, with 11 bases between. Germline V gene data show CDR1 as SGHVS and CDR2 as FNYEAQ. The CDR3 here is CASSLNGLGNQPQHF. The CDR3 DNA sequence: TGTGCCAGCAGCTTGAACGGGCTTGGCAATCAGCCCCAGCATTTT.

This clonotype was counted a few times. The chain carries TRBV11-1 and TRBJ2-3; the D gene is possibly TRBD2 (7 bases). This CDR3 comprises 18 residues. From germline, CDR1 is SGHAT and CDR2 FQDESV (reference sequence). The V and J ends lost 2 bases and 6 bases respectively, with 24 bases between them. The CDR3 DNA is TGTGCCAGCAGCTTATGGGGTACGGGGGGCTGGAATTCGGATACGCAGTATTTT. Amino acid sequence: CASSLWGTGGWNSDTQYF.

The chain employs TRBV25-1 and TRBJ2-5; unclear D gene. CDR3 length equals 14 residues. Trimming cost V 3 bases and J 4 bases, with 12 bases left between them. CDR1 is MGHDK, CDR2 SYGVNS, per germline. CDR3 bases: TGTGCCAGCAGTGAGGACCGATTGGCAGAGACCCAGTACTTC. This gives the protein CASSEDRLAETQYF.

This clonotype was observed a handful of times. The gene calls are TRBV27 and TRBJ2-1; TRBD1 matches 7 bases. The germline V gene encodes CDR1 MNHEY and CDR2 SMNVEV (reference sequence). V was clipped by 5 bases and J by 6 bases; unmatched bases: 13. The CDR3 totals 16 residues. Here the CDR3 DNA reads TGTGCCAGCAGTAGCATAACAGGGGTCCGAGTCAATGAGCAGTTCTTC. It is translated as CASSSITGVRVNEQFF.

This clonotype was counted only a few times. This chain joins TRBV14 and TRBJ2-4; D remains unclear. The V end lost 1 base, the J end lost 13 bases, and 11 bases lay between the germline ends. This CDR3 region has 12 residues. Germline V lookup: CDR1 SGHDN, CDR2 FVKESK. CDR3 amino acids: CASSQAHDRQYF. The CDR3 coding sequence is TGTGCCAGCAGCCAAGCGCACGACCGCCAGTACTTC. Filled out from reference TRBV14 and TRBJ2-4, the complete variable domain reads EAGVTQFPSHSVIEKGQTVTLRCDPISGHDNLYWYRRVMGKEIKFLLHFVKESKQDESGMPNNRFLAERTGGTYSTLKVQPAELEDSGVYFCASSQAHDRQYFGAGTRLSVL.

The genes are TRBV11-2 and TRBJ2-1; 11 bases map to TRBD2. The V gene's germline CDR1 is SGHAT and CDR2 FQNNGV. Trimming cost V 1 base and J 10 bases; bases outside gene matches: 12. The CDR3 is 17 residues long. The CDR3: CASSLGVSGGALEEQFF. CDR3 nucleotides: TGTGCCAGCAGCTTAGGGGTTAGCGGGGGGGCCCTGGAGGAGCAGTTCTTC.

This clonotype was seen ten or more times. The chain employs TRBV4-2 and TRBJ2-1; the D gene is possibly TRBD2 (6 bases). Trimming took off 1 base at V and 6 bases at J, with 19 bases between the two ends. The CDR3 spans 17 residues. CDR1 and CDR2 from the germline V gene are LGHNA and YNFKEQ. The CDR3, as DNA: TGTGCCAGCAGCCAAGGCAGGTCGGGGGAACGGGGCAATGAGCAGTTCTTC. Translation: CASSQGRSGERGNEQFF.

The genes are TRBV12-3 or TRBV12-4 and TRBJ2-1; no firm D call. The CDR3 extends over 14 amino acids. V lost 2 bases to trimming and J lost 4 bases, with 9 bases between them. CDR3 sequence: CASSLRLKYNEQFF. DNA for the CDR3: TGTGCCAGCAGTTTACGGCTAAAGTACAATGAGCAGTTCTTC.

This clonotype came up many times. The chain has TRBV3-1 and TRBJ1-3; no reliable D call. The CDR3 is made up of 18 amino acids. V dropped 1 base and J dropped 4 bases, with 20 bases sitting between them. CDR1 is LGHDT, CDR2 YNNKEL, per germline (reference sequence). The CDR3 region is CASSQATSDGRGGNTIYF. The CDR3 DNA reads as TGTGCCAGCAGCCAAGCCACCTCTGACGGTCGGGGAGGAAACACCATATATTTT.

The chain employs TRBV7-3 and TRBJ2-5, with D uncertain. The germline V and J ends were trimmed by 3 bases and 4 bases, with 9 bases remaining between them. The CDR3 runs to 13 residues. Germline lookup yields CDR1 SGHTA and CDR2 FQGTGA. The CDR3 DNA is TGTGCCAGCAGCTTCACGCTTGGAGAGACCCAGTACTTC. This sequence encodes CASSFTLGETQYF.

This clonotype occurred a few times. V usage is TRBV28 and J usage is TRBJ2-1; D possibly matches TRBD1 or TRBD2 (5 bases each). Deletions cut 7 bases from V and 0 bases from J, with 13 bases between. Germline V CDR1 and CDR2: MDHEN, SYDVKM. The CDR3 length is 15 residues. CDR3 in DNA: TGTGCCAGCAACCCCCCTGGGGGCTCCTACAATGAGCAGTTCTTC. Its protein product is CASNPPGGSYNEQFF.

In this sample, this clonotype turned up many times. The V call is TRBV29-1, the J call TRBJ2-1, with 12 bases aligning to TRBD1. Germline V gene lookup returns CDR1 SQVTM and CDR2 ANQGSEA. Germline trimming cut 4 bases from V and 7 bases from J; bases unmatched to any gene: 5. This CDR3 is 14 amino acids long. CDR3 sequence reads: CSVAGTGGWNEQFF. The CDR3 DNA is TGCAGCGTTGCCGGGACAGGGGGCTGGAATGAGCAGTTCTTC.